This T cell receptor (beta chain) was documented in a study of CD8+ T cells in alopecia areata. Reverse transcription of extracted RNA yielded cDNA, which provided the sequencing template. Using immunoSEQ multiplex PCR, the repertoire was profiled, and TCRdb retains in-frame clones only, with some absent. The sample gives more than 12,000 clones, about 57% of which show up once; 3.9% is in the top ten. This CDR3 contains 15 residues. Germline lookup yields CDR1 SGHRS and CDR2 YFSETQ. Unmatched junction bases numbered 6, after V lost 0 bases and J lost 10 bases. This clone was counted a few times. For a handful of patients, CD4+ cells were sorted into CD25+CD127- cells.

The sample comprised CD4+ Tregs sorted from blood. This receptor was taken from a human donor with alopecia areata. This rearrangement joins TRBV5-1 to TRBJ2-1, with 11 bases that match TRBD2. CDR3 nucleotides: TGCGCCAGCAGCTTGGTTACTAGCGGGAGTACGGAGCAGTTCTTC. Translating it yields CASSLVTSGSTEQFF.